This TCR beta chain came from a study of molecular identifiers for immune sequencing clone quantification. The trim removed 6 bases at V and 2 bases at J, leaving 17 bases unmatched. CDR3 size: 19 residues. CDR1 is MNHEY and CDR2 is SVGEGT in the germline V gene. It was with previously described methods and listed TCR primers that bulk TCR libraries were made. From the PCR reads, TCRdb called clonotypes with MiXCR, one entry per CDR3 protein. The sample holds around 300,000 distinct CDR3 sequences, under 25% seen once. When naive CD8 T cells were sorted, they were gated as CD8+CD4-CCR7+CD45RA+. This clonotype appeared a few times.

This receptor was obtained from a human donor in good health. Some libraries in this study had Jurkat cell RNA spiked in. What was sequenced was naive CD8+ T cells from blood, with Jurkat cell RNA spiked in. Specified subset: FACS-sorted CD8+CD4-CCR7+CD45RA+ naive T cells. This chain joins TRBV6-2 or TRBV6-3 and TRBJ1-5, with 9 bases fitting TRBD1. The CDR3 region is CASSYERDRAIWGNQPQHF. The CDR3 coding sequence is TGTGCCAGCAGCTACGAGAGGGACAGGGCAATATGGGGCAATCAGCCCCAGCATTTT.